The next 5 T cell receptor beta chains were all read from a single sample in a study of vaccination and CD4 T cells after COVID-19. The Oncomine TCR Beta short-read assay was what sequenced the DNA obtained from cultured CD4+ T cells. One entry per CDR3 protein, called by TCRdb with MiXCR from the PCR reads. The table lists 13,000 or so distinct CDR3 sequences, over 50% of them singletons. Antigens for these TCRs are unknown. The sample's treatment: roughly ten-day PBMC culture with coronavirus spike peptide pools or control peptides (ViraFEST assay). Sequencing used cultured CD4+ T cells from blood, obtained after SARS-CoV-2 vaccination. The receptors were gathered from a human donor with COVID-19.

As DNA, the CDR3 is TGTGCCAGTAGTGAGCAGGGGGCGAGCACTGAAGCTTTCTTT. Its translation: CASSEQGASTEAFF. The rearrangement joins TRBV19 to TRBJ1-1, with TRBD1 identical over 8 bases. The CDR3 contains 14 residues. Germline V gene sequence: CDR1 LNHDA, CDR2 SQIVND (reference sequence). J lost 4 bases, V lost 5 bases, and 6 bases had no gene match. Supplemented by reference TRBV19 and TRBJ1-1, the full variable domain reads DGGITQSPKYLFRKEGQNVTLSCEQNLNHDAMYWYRQDPGQGLRLIYYSQIVNDFQKGDIAEGYSVSREKKESFPLTVTSAQKNPTAFYLCASSEQGASTEAFFGQGTRLTVV.

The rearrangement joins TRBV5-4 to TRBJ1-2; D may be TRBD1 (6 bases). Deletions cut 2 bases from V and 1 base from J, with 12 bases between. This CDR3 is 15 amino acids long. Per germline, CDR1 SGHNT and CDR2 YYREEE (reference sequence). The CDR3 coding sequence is TGTGCCAGCAGCTTCGGAAGGACAGATAACTATGGCTACACCTTC. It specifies CASSFGRTDNYGYTF.

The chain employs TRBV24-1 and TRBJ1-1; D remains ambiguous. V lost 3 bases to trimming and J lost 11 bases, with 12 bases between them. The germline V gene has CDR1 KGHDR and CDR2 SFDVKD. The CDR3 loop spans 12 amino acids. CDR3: CATSDTTNRAFF. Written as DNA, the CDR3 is TGTGCCACCAGTGATACCACAAATCGGGCTTTCTTT.

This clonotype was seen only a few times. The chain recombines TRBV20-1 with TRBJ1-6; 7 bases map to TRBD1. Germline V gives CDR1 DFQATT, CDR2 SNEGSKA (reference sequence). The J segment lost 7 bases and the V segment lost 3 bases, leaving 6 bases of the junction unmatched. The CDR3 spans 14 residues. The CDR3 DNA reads TGCAGTGCTAGGGATTGGACAGGCAATTCACCCCTCCACTTT. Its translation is CSARDWTGNSPLHF.

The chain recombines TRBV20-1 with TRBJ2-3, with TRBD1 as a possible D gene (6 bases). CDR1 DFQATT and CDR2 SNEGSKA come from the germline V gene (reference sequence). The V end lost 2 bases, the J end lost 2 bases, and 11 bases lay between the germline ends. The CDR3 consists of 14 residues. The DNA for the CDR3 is TGCAGTGCTAGAAGGACAGAACCCACAGATACGCAGTATTTT. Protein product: CSARRTEPTDTQYF.